Shown below are 25 T cell receptor beta chains from a single sample sequenced in a study of OX40 agonist ivuxolimab in advanced cancers. Produced via immunoSEQ multiplex PCR; TCRdb's table is partial and in-frame only. The sample includes about 46,000 clones, 88% of them seen just once. The specimen comprised CD4+ or CD8+ T cells sorted from blood, sampled in a trial of the OX40 agonist ivuxolimab. The receptors were gathered from an adult with an advanced solid tumor such as melanoma, head and neck, liver or kidney cancer.

The chain has TRBV9 and TRBJ2-7; 9 bases align to TRBD2. This CDR3 region has 14 residues. The junction had 9 bases not matched to a gene; V was cut back by 4 bases and J by 7 bases. Germline loops: CDR1 SGDLS, CDR2 YYNGEE. This CDR3 reads CASSPGLAGLEQYF. The CDR3 coding sequence is TGTGCCAGCAGCCCGGGCCTAGCGGGGCTTGAGCAGTACTTC.

This clone was observed a single time. The rearrangement uses TRBV11-2 and TRBJ1-1, with D unclear. Germline V gives CDR1 SGHAT, CDR2 FQNNGV. This CDR3 spans 14 amino acids. Trimming removed 1 base at V and 4 bases at J, with 10 bases between. CDR3 bases: TGTGCCAGCAGCTTAGGAACCGGGATCACTGAAGCTTTCTTT. This translates into CASSLGTGITEAFF.

CDR3 protein: CASSPPGLALEGQFF. CDR3 nucleotides: TGTGCCAGCAGCCCCCCGGGACTAGCCCTGGAGGGGCAGTTCTTC. The genes are TRBV4-2 and TRBJ2-1; 9 bases match TRBD2. CDR3 length: 15 residues. Losses at the gene ends were 4 bases for V and 12 bases for J; bases not matched to a gene: 13. Germline CDR1 reads LGHNA; CDR2 reads YNFKEQ.

The chain recombines TRBV7-9 with TRBJ2-7; the D is unclear. Trimming shortened V by 6 bases and J by 1 base, and 16 bases separated the two germline ends. Per the germline V gene, CDR1 is SEHNR and CDR2 is FQNEAQ (reference sequence). The CDR3 is 15 amino acids. This chain's CDR3 is CASSPRDSRSYEQYF. In DNA, the CDR3 is TGTGCCAGCAGTCCTCGAGATTCTAGGTCCTACGAGCAGTACTTC.

This clone was seen only a few times. This rearrangement joins TRBV7-9 to TRBJ1-1; 7 nucleotides align to TRBD1. The germline gives CDR1 SEHNR, CDR2 FQNEAQ (reference sequence). The CDR3 sequence is 13 residues long. V trimming: 3 bases; J trimming: 5 bases; junction bases outside the gene matches: 3. CDR3 sequence reads: CASSLTGSTEAFF. CDR3 nucleotide sequence: TGTGCCAGCAGCTTGACAGGGTCAACTGAAGCTTTCTTT.

This chain joins TRBV7-9 and TRBJ2-3; the match to TRBD2 covers 14 bases. Germline CDR1 and CDR2: SEHNR and FQNEAQ (reference sequence). Trimming removed 1 base from V and 4 bases from J; junction bases left unmatched: 7. The CDR3 length is 18 residues. The CDR3, as DNA: TGTGCCAGCAGCTTAGTCGAGACTAGCGGGGGGGTTGCAGATACGCAGTATTTT. Translating gives CASSLVETSGGVADTQYF.

The J gene is TRBJ2-2, the V gene TRBV5-4, with D unresolved. Per the germline V gene, CDR1 is SGHNT and CDR2 is YYREEE (reference sequence). The CDR3 runs to 16 residues. V lost 2 bases and J 3 bases, leaving 14 bases between the germline ends. In DNA, the CDR3 is TGTGCCAGCAGCTTCTGGAGTAACCCGGACACCGGGGAGCTGTTTTTT. It is translated as CASSFWSNPDTGELFF.

The chain has TRBV27 and TRBJ2-1; 11 positions match TRBD1. The ends lost 2 bases at V and 5 bases at J; junction bases unmatched: 2. The CDR3 totals 15 residues. Germline V CDR1 and CDR2: MNHEY, SMNVEV (reference sequence). This CDR3 is CASSLGTGGHNEQFF. CDR3 sequence (DNA): TGTGCCAGCAGTTTAGGGACAGGGGGTCACAATGAGCAGTTCTTC.

This rearrangement joins TRBV9 to TRBJ2-5; the D gene could be TRBD1 or TRBD2 (6 bases each). In germline, CDR1 is SGDLS, CDR2 YYNGEE. The CDR3 totals 15 residues. The V gene lost 3 bases and the J gene lost 1 base, with 13 bases spanning the gap. The CDR3 bases are TGTGCCAGCAGCGAGGGGGGCCGGTCCCAAGAGACCCAGTACTTC. It translates to CASSEGGRSQETQYF.

This chain uses TRBV5-6 with TRBJ2-3; perhaps TRBD2 as D (6 bases). The CDR3 extends over 16 amino acids. V lost 4 bases and J 4 bases, leaving 19 bases between the germline ends. The germline CDR1 and CDR2 sequences are SGHDT and YYEEEE. This chain's CDR3 is CASSPLAGRYPDTQYF. For the CDR3, the DNA is TGTGCCAGCAGCCCGCTGGCGGGACGGTACCCAGATACGCAGTATTTT.

This chain links TRBV18 with TRBJ1-5; tentative D call: TRBD1 (6 bases). Germline V CDR1 and CDR2: KGHSH, LQKENI. The CDR3 extends over 17 amino acids. V was clipped by 5 bases and J by 6 bases, with 23 bases between them. The DNA for the CDR3 is TGTGCCAGCTCATCGGGAGGGGGTCCGGAGGGAGGTCAGCCCCAGCATTTT. Translated: CASSSGGGPEGGQPQHF.

The gene calls are TRBV10-3 and TRBJ2-3; TRBD2 matches 7 bases. The V gene end was trimmed by 0 bases and the J gene end by 3 bases; junction bases not matched to a gene: 3. Germline CDR1 and CDR2: ENHRY and SYGVKD. The CDR3 has 15 residues. CDR3 in DNA: TGTGCCATCAGTGAGTCTAAAGCGGGGACAGATACGCAGTATTTT. It is translated as CAISESKAGTDTQYF.

The chain recombines TRBV19 with TRBJ2-1; 12 positions agree with TRBD2. The germline CDR1 and CDR2 sequences are LNHDA and SQIVND (reference sequence). The ends lost 4 bases at V and 5 bases at J; junction bases unmatched: 9. CDR3 length: 17 amino acids. The chain's CDR3 is CASSKTSGGSRNNEQFF. For the CDR3, the DNA is TGTGCCAGTAGTAAGACTAGCGGGGGCTCTCGGAACAATGAGCAGTTCTTC. The whole variable domain, filled in from reference TRBV19 and TRBJ2-1, reads DGGITQSPKYLFRKEGQNVTLSCEQNLNHDAMYWYRQDPGQGLRLIYYSQIVNDFQKGDIAEGYSVSREKKESFPLTVTSAQKNPTAFYLCASSKTSGGSRNNEQFFGPGTRLTVL.

The V call is TRBV5-6, the J call TRBJ2-5; D is unresolved. The CDR3 contains 11 residues. V was pared by 5 bases and J by 2 bases, with 4 bases between. Germline CDR1 is SGHDT and CDR2 is YYEEEE. The CDR3 nucleotides read TGTGCCAGCAGTCTTCAAGAGACCCAGTACTTC. Protein sequence: CASSLQETQYF.

CDR3 nucleotide sequence: TGTGCCAGTAGTCGCGGGTTGGATGAGCAGTTCTTC. Its translation is CASSRGLDEQFF. The genes are TRBV19 and TRBJ2-1; tentatively, D is TRBD2 (5 bases). V shed 5 bases and J shed 8 bases, with 10 bases lying between them. The CDR3 is 12 amino acids. The germline V gene has CDR1 LNHDA and CDR2 SQIVND (reference sequence). Filled out from reference TRBV19 and TRBJ2-1, the complete variable domain reads DGGITQSPKYLFRKEGQNVTLSCEQNLNHDAMYWYRQDPGQGLRLIYYSQIVNDFQKGDIAEGYSVSREKKESFPLTVTSAQKNPTAFYLCASSRGLDEQFFGPGTRLTVL.

V and J are TRBV2 and TRBJ2-3, with a weak D call TRBD2 (6 bases). In germline, CDR1 is SNHLY, CDR2 FYNNEI. CDR3 size: 15 residues. Trimming stripped 3 bases from V and 3 bases from J, with 13 bases between. CDR3 region: CASSDWRGETDTQYF. In DNA form, the CDR3 reads TGTGCCAGCAGTGATTGGCGGGGAGAAACAGATACGCAGTATTTT.

The chain carries TRBV2 and TRBJ2-1; tentative D call: TRBD2 (6 bases). CDR3 length: 15 amino acids. V shed 6 bases and J shed 0 bases, with 12 bases lying between them. The germline V gene encodes CDR1 SNHLY and CDR2 FYNNEI. CDR3 residues: CASRHRDFSYNEQFF. CDR3 DNA sequence: TGTGCCAGCAGGCACCGGGACTTCTCCTACAATGAGCAGTTCTTC. Drawing the rest from reference TRBV2 and TRBJ2-1, the complete variable domain is EPEVTQTPSHQVTQMGQEVILRCVPISNHLYFYWYRQILGQKVEFLVSFYNNEISEKSEIFDDQFSVERPDGSNFTLKIRSTKLEDSAMYFCASRHRDFSYNEQFFGPGTRLTVL.

The rearrangement uses TRBV5-1 and TRBJ2-1, with D possibly being TRBD2 (5 bases). Germline loops: CDR1 SGHRS, CDR2 YFSETQ. Trimming took 0 bases from V and 6 from J, leaving 10 bases between them. This CDR3 is 14 amino acids long. Here the CDR3 DNA reads TGCGCCAGCAGCTTGGCCCTAGCTTCCAATGAGCAGTTCTTC. Translation: CASSLALASNEQFF.

This chain joins TRBV5-6 and TRBJ2-7; D not resolved. This CDR3 has 16 residues. Trimming removed 2 bases at V and 1 base at J, with 16 bases between. CDR1 SGHDT and CDR2 YYEEEE come from the germline V gene. The CDR3 DNA sequence: TGTGCCAGCAGCTTTTCGACTCCACGAGTATCCTACGAGCAGTACTTC. Translation gives CASSFSTPRVSYEQYF.

J is TRBJ2-3 and V is TRBV27, with 7 bases lining up with TRBD2. The junction had 12 bases not matched to a gene; V was cut back by 5 bases and J by 4 bases. Germline assignment: CDR1 MNHEY and CDR2 SMNVEV (reference sequence). This CDR3 is built from 16 residues. This CDR3 is CASSRWREYSPDTQYF. DNA for the CDR3: TGTGCCAGCAGTCGATGGCGGGAGTATTCGCCAGATACGCAGTATTTT.

This sequence joins TRBV27 and TRBJ1-3; D is possibly TRBD1 (5 bases). The CDR3 has 17 amino acids. Germline V gives CDR1 MNHEY, CDR2 SMNVEV (reference sequence). V dropped 3 bases and J dropped 3 bases, with 18 bases sitting between them. CDR3 protein: CASSLLAPGLHGNTIYF. CDR3 in DNA: TGTGCCAGCAGTTTGTTAGCACCGGGGCTTCATGGAAACACCATATATTTT.

The chain links TRBV19 to TRBJ1-5, with D unclear. The V end was cut by 9 bases, the J end by 0 bases, with 18 bases between. Germline CDR1 LNHDA, CDR2 SQIVND (reference sequence). This CDR3 comprises 16 residues. The chain's CDR3 is CASKKTDGYSNQPQHF. The CDR3 DNA follows: TGTGCCAGCAAGAAAACCGACGGTTATAGCAATCAGCCCCAGCATTTT.

In regard to this clone: This same CDR3 is encoded by further DNA sequences in the sample. The chain combines TRBV4-2 with TRBJ2-7; 9 nucleotides align to TRBD1. This CDR3 spans 18 amino acids. After removal of 0 bases from V and 6 bases from J, the junction contained 15 bases not matched to a gene. Germline CDR1 is LGHNA and CDR2 is YNFKEQ. The CDR3 loop is CASSQDGDRGGWGPEQYF. The CDR3 DNA follows: TGTGCCAGCAGCCAAGACGGAGACAGGGGGGGGTGGGGTCCCGAGCAGTACTTC.

This chain links TRBV6-5 with TRBJ2-7; TRBD2 aligns across 11 bases. CDR3 length equals 15 residues. The V gene's germline CDR1 is MNHEY and CDR2 SVGAGI. With 6 bases clipped from V and 7 bases from J, the junction kept 11 bases outside the gene matches. CDR3 DNA: TGTGCCAGCAGCCCTGGGACTAGCGGTTTTGATGAGCAGTACTTC. Amino acids: CASSPGTSGFDEQYF.

This chain joins TRBV5-4 and TRBJ2-5; TRBD2 matches at 10 bases. This CDR3 spans 15 amino acids. Germline V lookup: CDR1 SGHNT, CDR2 YYREEE (reference sequence). Germline trimming cut 4 bases from V and 5 bases from J; bases unmatched to any gene: 8. CDR3 DNA: TGTGCCAGCAGCCTGCAAGGGACTAGCGCGGAGACCCAGTACTTC. Its protein product is CASSLQGTSAETQYF. The variable domain in full, with the rest retrieved from reference TRBV5-4 and TRBJ2-5, is ETGVTQSPTHLIKTRGQQVTLRCSSQSGHNTVSWYQQALGQGPQFIFQYYREEENGRGNFPPRFSGLQFPNYSSELNVNALELDDSALYLCASSLQGTSAETQYFGPGTRLLVL.